Shown below are 4 T cell receptor beta chains from a single sample sequenced in a study of T cell responses to AZD1222 COVID-19 vaccine. TCRdb's copy holds only in-frame clones and misses some; the assay was immunoSEQ multiplex PCR. The table has about 120,000 clones, about 88% seen once. Sample: peripheral blood, taken on day 0 of AZD1222 vaccination. The receptor set was obtained from an adult in good health.

A note on this clone: The likely explanation is a read error, given a far larger clone one base away. This chain links TRBV11-2 with TRBJ2-1; D uncertain. V was clipped by 1 base and J by 10 bases, with 5 bases between them. This CDR3 has 11 amino acids. Germline V gene sequence: CDR1 SGHAT, CDR2 FQNNGV. The CDR3 region is CASSLGYEQFF. In DNA, the CDR3 is TGTGCCAGCAGCTTAGGGTACGAGCAGTTCTTC.

The rearrangement uses TRBV5-4 and TRBJ1-4; possible D gene TRBD1, 5 bases. This CDR3 spans 17 amino acids. Germline CDR1 SGHNT, CDR2 YYREEE (reference sequence). The V end lost 2 bases, the J end lost 5 bases, and 19 bases lay between the germline ends. The CDR3 DNA sequence: TGTGCCAGCAGCTTAGCCTCCTCGACGGGGGGAAATGAAAAACTGTTTTTT. Its translation: CASSLASSTGGNEKLFF.

This clone was counted a single time. The V call is TRBV3-1 (or the pseudogene TRBV3-2), the J call TRBJ1-2, with D hard to call. The CDR3 has 15 residues. V dropped 0 bases and J dropped 4 bases, with 12 bases sitting between them. Germline V CDR1 and CDR2: LGHDT, YNNKEL (reference sequence). CDR3 residues: CASSQDVSSIYGYTF. For the CDR3, the DNA is TGTGCCAGCAGCCAAGATGTCAGCTCTATCTATGGCTACACCTTC.

V gene TRBV4-1 combines with J gene TRBJ1-3; tentatively, D is TRBD1 (5 bases). Trimming removed 1 base from V and 1 base from J, with 14 bases in between. This CDR3 has 17 amino acids. Germline values: CDR1 MGHRA, CDR2 YSYEKL. The CDR3 protein is CASSQGKGIGSGNTIYF. CDR3 sequence (DNA): TGCGCCAGCAGCCAAGGGAAGGGGATTGGGTCTGGAAACACCATATATTTT.